This paragraph covers one T cell receptor beta chain sequence. The target antigen is unknown. This record belongs to a study of human T cells and chemical hapten exposure. TCRdb itself ran the RACE reads through MiXCR, one entry per CDR3 protein. This sample has around 150,000 distinct CDR3 sequences, with more than 12% found just once. Time point noted: patch test 1, 2 weeks after DPC sensitization. Treatment here: therapeutic diphenylcyclopropenone sensitization with weekly scalp DPC. Study-level results: TCRs above 1 in 1000 frequency did not change with DPC sensitization.

The sequencing here drew on whole blood, taken in connection with sensitization to the hapten diphenylcyclopropenone (DPC). This TCR came from a woman in her twenties or thirties with alopecia areata. Some clones in this sample may be carry-over from other donors' samples.

The CDR3 DNA is TGTGCCAGCAGCTCTCCTCCGGGACTAGTGGCTGATACGCAGTATTTT. Amino acid sequence: CASSSPPGLVADTQYF. The chain recombines TRBV7-9 with TRBJ2-3; 8 bases map to TRBD2. The CDR3 sequence is 16 residues long. Germline V gene data show CDR1 as SEHNR and CDR2 as FQNEAQ (reference sequence). The J segment lost 6 bases and the V segment lost 4 bases, leaving 12 bases of the junction unmatched.